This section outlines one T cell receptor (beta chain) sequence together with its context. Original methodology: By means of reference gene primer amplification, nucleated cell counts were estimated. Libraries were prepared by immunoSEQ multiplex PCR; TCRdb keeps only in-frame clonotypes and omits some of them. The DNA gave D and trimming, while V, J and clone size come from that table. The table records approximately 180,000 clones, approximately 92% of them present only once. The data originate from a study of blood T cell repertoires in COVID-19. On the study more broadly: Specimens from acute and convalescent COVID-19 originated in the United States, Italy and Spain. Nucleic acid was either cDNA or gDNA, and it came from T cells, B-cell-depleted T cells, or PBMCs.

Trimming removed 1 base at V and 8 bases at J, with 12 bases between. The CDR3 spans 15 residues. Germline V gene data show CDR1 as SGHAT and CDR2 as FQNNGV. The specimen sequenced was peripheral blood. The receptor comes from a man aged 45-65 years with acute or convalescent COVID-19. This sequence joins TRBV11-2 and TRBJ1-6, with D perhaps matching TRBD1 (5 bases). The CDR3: CASSLGPGLDSPLHF. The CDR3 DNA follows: TGTGCCAGCAGCTTAGGTCCAGGGTTGGATTCACCCCTCCACTTT.